This entry features one TCR beta chain sequence. Its antigen is unidentified. The data stem from a study of shared clonotypes between healthy human individuals. Study background: Serving as donors were a couple of women and three men, whose ages spanned 18 to 49.

Here immunoSEQ multiplex PCR was the method, and the copy in TCRdb shows in-frame clones only, minus some. The table shows approximately 470,000 clones, with 70% to 80% occurring only once. Broader study findings: Having only a few donors restricted how much genetic and exposure-history diversity was captured.

The germline V gene encodes CDR1 LNHNV and CDR2 YYDKDF (reference sequence). CDR3 length: 17 amino acids. Trimming took 1 base from V and 0 from J; bases not matched to a gene: 6. Each donor was a Caucasian adult residing in Nashville, Tennessee. The sequencing sample was made of PBMCs. The receptor comes from a woman between 40 and 55 years old in good health. Some clones in this sample may be carry-over from other donors' samples. The gene calls are TRBV15 and TRBJ1-5, with 7 bases lining up with TRBD1. The DNA of the CDR3 is TGTGCCACCAGCAGAGGGACACAGGGGCATAGCAATCAGCCCCAGCATTTT. Translation gives CATSRGTQGHSNQPQHF.